This T cell receptor (beta chain) stems from a study of cytomegalovirus exposure and HLA in healthy donors. Study observations and caveats: Most TCR sequences showed up rarely, but some public TCRs showed up in many donors. TCR beta chains numbering more than 150 were designated cytomegalovirus-associated.

CDR3 length: 16 amino acids. Germline-derived CDR1 and CDR2 are MNHEY and SMNVEV (reference sequence). Trimming removed 4 bases from V and 6 bases from J, with 16 bases in between. 13 Jbeta primers and 60 Vbeta primers were used for the PCR. Method: immunoSEQ multiplex PCR; TCRdb's copy keeps in-frame clones and lacks some. The repertoire has roughly 84,000 clones, roughly 79% of them found once; the top ten carry around 5.1%. This clone has just a few counts. As yet, its antigen is unknown. Other DNA sequences in the same sample also yield this CDR3. This sequence was found in a male donor in good health and CMV-seropositive. The chain links TRBV27 to TRBJ1-6, with D hard to call. Material for sequencing was PBMCs. In nucleotides, the CDR3 is TGTGCCAGCAGTTCCTTGGGCCGGGGTTTTAATTCACCCCTCCACTTT. Translated, it gives CASSSLGRGFNSPLHF.